The 18 T cell receptor beta chains below were found in one sample sequenced in a study of tumor-infiltrating lymphocytes in oesophageal squamous cell carcinoma. Via MiXCR, TCRdb re-called the PCR reads, giving one row per CDR3 protein. The sample lists 15,000 to 20,000 distinct CDR3 sequences; 44% were seen once. The sequenced sample consisted of blood. These receptors were taken from a female donor with esophageal squamous cell carcinoma.

The chain is built from TRBV7-8 and TRBJ2-1; 10 positions match TRBD2. The DNA end is a closer match to TRBJ2-7, so the J assignment may be wrong. Germline CDR1 and CDR2: SGHVS and FQNEAQ. This CDR3 has 14 amino acids. The CDR3 region has the DNA TGTGCCAGCAGCTTAACAGCGGGAGGGCGGGAGCAGTACTTC. The encoded protein is CASSLTAGGREQYF.

This clonotype was recorded at least ten times. The V gene is TRBV7-2, the J gene TRBJ2-7; tentative D call: TRBD2 (6 bases). The CDR3 spans 16 residues. V was trimmed by 5 bases and J by 7 bases, leaving 24 bases between them. CDR1 is SGHTA, CDR2 FQGNSA, per germline. CDR3 bases: TGTGCCAGCAGCCACCGCGGGGCTCTCTACAATAATGAGCAGTACTTC. Translated, it gives CASSHRGALYNNEQYF.

To note about this clonotype: The CDR3 end shows no conserved phenylalanine or tryptophan, and so a read error is likely. The DNA is left out, because the CDR3 cannot be placed on it with certainty; the CDR3 is given as TCRdb lists it. The chain employs TRBV12-3 or TRBV12-4 and TRBJ2-3; the DNA was not compared with TRBD2, the D call given in the table. The CDR3 numbers 13 amino acids, ends counted. This chain's CDR3 is CASSRPPEFFFGP.

In its sample, this clonotype was seen many times. The rearrangement uses TRBV12-3 or TRBV12-4 and TRBJ1-6, with D possibly being TRBD1 (5 bases). The V gene lost 6 bases and the J gene lost 5 bases, with 17 bases spanning the gap. The CDR3 is 16 residues long. CDR3 amino acids: CASSRVGGSNNSPLHF. CDR3 DNA sequence: TGTGCCAGCAGCCGAGTGGGGGGAAGCAATAATTCACCCCTCCACTTT.

Ten or more counts support this clonotype. Possible read error: a much larger clone is one base away. V and J are TRBV7-2 and TRBJ2-1; D remains ambiguous. The CDR3 spans 14 residues. Germline V CDR1 and CDR2: SGHTA, FQGNSA. The germline V and J ends were trimmed by 5 bases and 10 bases, with 18 bases remaining between them. The CDR3 is CASSAQVGPHEQFF. The CDR3 nucleotides read TGTGCCAGCAGCGCGCAGGTGGGTCCCCACGAGCAGTTCTTC.

At least ten counts were recorded for this clonotype. The genes are TRBV6-1 and TRBJ1-5; the D gene is possibly TRBD1 (5 bases). Per the germline V gene, CDR1 is MNHNS and CDR2 is SASEGT. Trimming left V 2 bases short and J 5 bases short, with 10 bases between. The CDR3 spans 14 residues. CDR3 sequence reads: CASSELGLYQPQHF. DNA of the CDR3: TGTGCCAGCAGTGAACTGGGACTATATCAGCCCCAGCATTTT.

This clonotype was recorded many times. The chain uses TRBV6-1 and TRBJ2-1; 9 bases are shared with TRBD2. Germline V gene sequence: CDR1 MNHNS, CDR2 SASEGT. CDR3 length equals 14 residues. Trimming removed 6 bases from V and 1 base from J; junction bases left unmatched: 1. In nucleotides, the CDR3 is TGTGCCAGCAGACTAGCGGGTTCCTACAATGAGCAGTTCTTC. It specifies CASRLAGSYNEQFF.

This clonotype was recorded at least ten times. The V and J genes are TRBV7-8 and TRBJ2-3, with unresolved D. Trimming removed 4 bases from V and 2 bases from J, with 19 bases in between. Per the germline V gene, CDR1 is SGHVS and CDR2 is FQNEAQ. The CDR3 runs to 17 residues. CDR3 sequence reads: CASSSRAFARSTDTQYF. CDR3 sequence (DNA): TGTGCCAGCAGCTCCCGGGCATTCGCGCGGTCCACAGATACGCAGTATTTT.

The chain carries TRBV29-1 and TRBJ2-7; maybe TRBD1 (5 bases). This CDR3 is built from 14 residues. Germline CDR1 is SQVTM and CDR2 is ANQGSEA. The V end lost 7 bases, the J end lost 0 bases, and 16 bases lay between the germline ends. The CDR3 DNA reads TGCAGCGCCGGTGGGGCAGCCACCTCCTACGAGCAGTACTTC. This sequence encodes CSAGGAATSYEQYF.

The chain joins TRBV7-3 to TRBJ2-3; 13 bases agree with TRBD2. After removal of 5 bases from V and 7 bases from J, the junction contained 3 bases not matched to a gene. The germline gives CDR1 SGHTA, CDR2 FQGTGA. The CDR3 runs 14 residues. CDR3 loop: CASSELAGGHTQYF. The CDR3 nucleotides are TGTGCCAGCAGCGAACTAGCGGGGGGGCATACGCAGTATTTT. Combining the CDR3 with reference TRBV7-3 and TRBJ2-3 gives the whole variable domain GAGVSQTPSNKVTEKGKYVELRCDPISGHTALYWYRQSLGQGPEFLIYFQGTGAADDSGLPNDRFFAVRPEGSVSTLKIQRTERGDSAVYLCASSELAGGHTQYFGPGTRLTVL.

This clonotype was found a few times. J is TRBJ2-7 and V is TRBV7-2; unclear D gene. The assigned J gene may be wrong: the sequence end matches TRBJ2-1 better. CDR1 and CDR2 from the germline V gene are SGHTA and FQGNSA. This CDR3 has 14 residues. The chain's CDR3 is CASSLMLDYNEQFF. The CDR3 DNA reads as TGTGCCAGCAGCCTTATGCTAGACTACAATGAGCAGTTCTTC.

This clonotype was counted at least ten times. Here the CDR3 reads CASLRDQSNQPQHF. The CDR3 nucleotides read TGTGCCAGCCTTAGGGATCAGTCCAATCAGCCCCAGCATTTT. The chain employs TRBV28 and TRBJ1-5; unclear D gene. Per germline, CDR1 MDHEN and CDR2 SYDVKM. Trimming took off 8 bases at V and 3 bases at J, with 14 bases between the two ends. The CDR3 runs to 14 residues.

This clonotype was recorded only once. The CDR3 loop is CASSEYGVGETQYF. CDR3 nucleotides: TGTGCCAGCAGTGAATATGGAGTCGGTGAGACCCAGTACTTC. This chain connects TRBV25-1 to TRBJ2-5; D remains unclear. CDR1 is MGHDK, CDR2 SYGVNS, per germline. Trimming stripped 0 bases from V and 5 bases from J, with 10 bases between. The CDR3 totals 14 residues.

Many counts were recorded for this clonotype. The V call is TRBV19, the J call TRBJ2-2, with 9 positions matching TRBD2. Germline CDR1 LNHDA, CDR2 SQIVND (reference sequence). With V trimmed by 6 bases and J by 3 bases, 2 bases remained unmatched. This CDR3 has 14 residues. The CDR3 reads CASRTSGYTGELFF. CDR3 DNA sequence: TGTGCCAGTAGGACTAGCGGTTACACCGGGGAGCTGTTTTTT.

The rearrangement links TRBV20-1 to TRBJ2-1, with 9 bases lining up with TRBD2. Per germline, CDR1 DFQATT and CDR2 SNEGSKA (reference sequence). V lost 1 base to trimming and J lost 0 bases; unmatched junction nucleotides: 7. The CDR3 runs 17 residues. The CDR3 is CSARVISGGTSYNEQFF. CDR3 nucleotides: TGCAGTGCTAGAGTCATTAGCGGGGGAACCTCCTACAATGAGCAGTTCTTC.

The chain uses TRBV6-1 and TRBJ2-5, with D perhaps TRBD1 (6 bases). The DNA end lines up better with TRBJ2-1; the J call may be wrong. The CDR3 length is 13 residues. Germline CDR1 is MNHNS and CDR2 is SASEGT. CDR3 bases: TGTGCCAGCAGGTCACAGGGAGACAATGAGCAGTTCTTC. Translated, it gives CASRSQGDNEQFF.

This clonotype was counted at least ten times. The V gene is TRBV5-6, the J gene TRBJ2-1; D is unclear. With 7 bases removed from V and 0 bases from J, the gap between germline ends came to 5 bases. The germline V gene encodes CDR1 SGHDT and CDR2 YYEEEE. The CDR3 is made up of 12 amino acids. The DNA for the CDR3 is TGTGCCAGCTACCACTCCTACAATGAGCAGTTCTTC. It specifies CASYHSYNEQFF.

The chain employs TRBV11-3 and TRBJ2-5; 11 positions match TRBD2. The DNA matches TRBJ2-1 better at its end, which makes the J call doubtful. The CDR3 has 15 amino acids. The germline V gene has CDR1 SGHNT and CDR2 YENEEA. CDR3 residues: CASSLSSGGASEQFF. The CDR3 DNA is TGTGCCAGCAGCTTAAGTAGCGGGGGGGCCAGTGAGCAGTTCTTC.